A single sample is the source of the 20 T cell receptor beta chains below, sequenced in a study of human CD8 memory T cell subsets. Researchers made TCR beta libraries via UMI-labeled 5' RACE. Using the 5' RACE reads, TCRdb records one entry per CDR3 protein without DNA. The specimen's table records around 20,000 distinct CDR3 sequences. Sample: CD8+ T cells from PBMCs. The receptors here all came from a human donor in good health.

This chain joins TRBV20-1 and TRBJ1-2; TCRdb's D gene call, TRBD1, goes unchecked for lack of DNA. Germline values: CDR1 DFQATT, CDR2 SNEGSKA (reference sequence). The CDR3 contains 16 residues. CDR3 amino acids: CSARPPGEGVGYGYTF.

The chain carries TRBV6-2 or TRBV6-3 and TRBJ2-1; TCRdb lists TRBD2, though no DNA is available to test this call. CDR3 size: 15 residues. CDR1 and CDR2 from the germline V gene are MNHEY and SVGEGT. CDR3 in amino acids: CASTKRVTTDNEQFF.

V is TRBV7-9 and J is TRBJ2-7; TCRdb indicates TRBD1, and absent DNA this call remains unverified. Germline CDR1 reads SEHNR; CDR2 reads FQNEAQ (reference sequence). The CDR3 is 14 residues long. CDR3 loop: CASSSRTGLGEQYF.

This chain connects TRBV28 to TRBJ2-5; TCRdb gives TRBD2 as the D gene, but with no DNA this cannot be confirmed. In germline, CDR1 is MDHEN, CDR2 SYDVKM. The CDR3 length is 14 residues. The CDR3 loop is CASSLTSGSKTQYF. The entire variable domain, with the rest obtained from reference TRBV28 and TRBJ2-5, is as follows: DVKVTQSSRYLVKRTGEKVFLECVQDMDHENMFWYRQDPGLGLRLIYFSYDVKMKEKGDIPEGYSVSREKKERFSLILESASTNQTSMYLCASSLTSGSKTQYFGPGTRLLVL.

V and J are TRBV6-4 and TRBJ2-6; TCRdb names TRBD1, which stays unverified in the absence of DNA. This CDR3 is 19 amino acids long. Germline V gene data show CDR1 as MRHNA and CDR2 as SNTAGT. CDR3 sequence: CASSDSFGKGSGGANVLTF.

This chain connects TRBV7-9 to TRBJ1-2. Germline CDR1 reads SEHNR; CDR2 reads FQNEAQ (reference sequence). The CDR3 loop spans 13 amino acids. This CDR3 reads CASSLGKQTLYTF.

The gene calls are TRBV10-3 and TRBJ1-2. The CDR3 extends over 15 amino acids. CDR1 is ENHRY and CDR2 is SYGVKD in the germline V gene. CDR3 residues: CAISEYRTDNYGYTF.

The chain links TRBV7-9 to TRBJ1-4; TCRdb reports TRBD1, a call that lacks DNA to check it against. Germline values: CDR1 SEHNR, CDR2 FQNEAQ (reference sequence). This CDR3 comprises 12 residues. The chain's CDR3 is CASSPQGAQLFF.

The chain has TRBV11-2 and TRBJ2-5; the TRBD1 assignment by TCRdb is unverifiable without DNA. CDR3 size: 18 residues. Looked up from germline, CDR1 is SGHAT and CDR2 is FQNNGV. The CDR3 reads CASSSQTGQNTQQETQYF. Complete variable domain (other parts from reference TRBV11-2 and TRBJ2-5): EAGVAQSPRYKIIEKRQSVAFWCNPISGHATLYWYQQILGQGPKLLIQFQNNGVVDDSQLPKDRFSAERLKGVDSTLKIQPAKLEDSAVYLCASSSQTGQNTQQETQYFGPGTRLLVL.

The rearrangement uses TRBV28 and TRBJ2-7; the TCRdb call, TRBD1, lacks DNA for checking. CDR3 length: 13 amino acids. The germline V gene encodes CDR1 MDHEN and CDR2 SYDVKM. The chain's CDR3 is CASSNTGESEQYF.

V gene TRBV5-6 combines with J gene TRBJ2-7; the D call of TRBD1 rests on TCRdb alone, since no DNA is present to check it. This CDR3 region has 12 residues. CDR1 and CDR2 (germline): SGHDT, YYEEEE. The CDR3: CASSPGQNEQYF.

The chain carries TRBV7-9 and TRBJ2-1; the TRBD2 assignment by TCRdb is unverifiable without DNA. The CDR3 spans 15 residues. Germline V gene sequence: CDR1 SEHNR, CDR2 FQNEAQ (reference sequence). CDR3 in amino acids: CASSPRDSFVYEQFF.

The chain couples TRBV9 to TRBJ2-7; TCRdb's D gene call, TRBD1, goes unchecked for lack of DNA. The CDR3 has 15 residues. Per germline, CDR1 SGDLS and CDR2 YYNGEE. The CDR3 here is CASSVGSGAAYEQYF.

The rearrangement joins TRBV2 to TRBJ2-1; the TCRdb D gene call, TRBD2, has no DNA to confirm it. The CDR3 has 14 amino acids. Germline CDR1 and CDR2: SNHLY and FYNNEI. CDR3 in amino acids: CASRQTGTLFEQFF.

The CDR3 is CASSSGQDFSYEQYF. This chain links TRBV5-1 with TRBJ2-7; the TCRdb call, TRBD2, lacks DNA for checking. The length of the CDR3 is 15 residues. From germline, CDR1 is SGHRS and CDR2 YFSETQ.

The chain links TRBV2 to TRBJ1-1; TCRdb returns TRBD1, unconfirmable since there is no DNA. Germline-derived CDR1 and CDR2 are SNHLY and FYNNEI. The CDR3 runs 15 residues. This CDR3 reads CASSEGTVMNTEAFF.

This chain uses TRBV20-1 with TRBJ2-7. Germline values: CDR1 DFQATT, CDR2 SNEGSKA (reference sequence). The CDR3 extends over 13 amino acids. The CDR3 spells CSARDIASYEQYF.

The V call is TRBV1, the J call TRBJ1-1. TRBV1 counts as a pseudogene. The CDR3 consists of 17 residues. The CDR3 sequence is CTSSQEPGGAFGPEAFF.

The rearrangement joins TRBV19 to TRBJ2-1; there is no DNA to check the TCRdb D call of TRBD2. Per germline, CDR1 LNHDA and CDR2 SQIVND (reference sequence). This CDR3 is 15 amino acids long. CDR3: CASSSAGLAANEQFF. Combining the CDR3 with reference TRBV19 and TRBJ2-1 gives the whole variable domain DGGITQSPKYLFRKEGQNVTLSCEQNLNHDAMYWYRQDPGQGLRLIYYSQIVNDFQKGDIAEGYSVSREKKESFPLTVTSAQKNPTAFYLCASSSAGLAANEQFFGPGTRLTVL.

Considering frequency, this clonotype is large. The chain carries TRBV5-5 and TRBJ1-5. The CDR3 runs to 13 residues. The germline V gene encodes CDR1 SGHKS and CDR2 YYEKEE (reference sequence). CDR3 residues: CASSRGSNQPQHF.